This T cell receptor beta chain was sequenced in a study of tumor-infiltrating lymphocytes in oesophageal squamous cell carcinoma. The CDR3 has 12 residues. TCRdb re-derived calls from the PCR reads in MiXCR, one entry per CDR3 protein. In the table there are 20,000 or so distinct CDR3 sequences, roughly two fifths of which are singletons. Sequences were obtained from normal esophageal tissue next to the tumor. The chain recombines TRBV12-2 with TRBJ2-6. The DNA end is a closer match to TRBJ2-7, so the J assignment may be wrong. TRBV12-2 is recorded as a pseudogene. The receptor was derived from a male donor with esophageal squamous cell carcinoma. The CDR3 bases are TGTGCAAGTCGCTTAGTTCATTCAGAGCAGTACTTC. It specifies CASRLVHSEQYF.